This entry is about one TCR beta chain. CD8 cells regarded as naive lacked CD45RO, were positively chosen for CCR7, and omitted terminally differentiated effector memory CD45RA+ cells. Within Nashville, Tennessee resided all donors, each a Caucasian adult. Clones were sequenced by immunoSEQ multiplex PCR, and TCRdb holds only the in-frame ones, with some missing. The table records roughly 2,000,000 clones, about 95% of them present only once. This specimen belongs to a study of shared clonotypes between healthy human individuals. From germline, CDR1 is MGHRA and CDR2 YSYEKL. The V and J ends lost 0 bases and 7 bases respectively, with 13 bases between them. The CDR3 spans 16 residues.

J is TRBJ1-6 and V is TRBV4-1; the D gene is possibly TRBD1 (6 bases). This TCR came from a young man in good health. The sample comprised naive CD8+ T cells sorted from blood. This CDR3 is CASSQEVGTPNSPLHF. The CDR3 region has the DNA TGCGCCAGCAGCCAAGAGGTGGGGACACCGAATTCACCCCTCCACTTT.